The 20 T cell receptor beta chains reported below all come from one sample, sequenced in a study of T-cell reconstitution after alpha-beta-depleted transplantation in children. Molecular barcoding with unique molecular identifiers was used for the TCRbeta library. TCRdb called the PCR reads again in MiXCR, with one record for every CDR3 protein. The sample shows 440,000 or so distinct CDR3 sequences, 43% of them seen only once. Sequenced here: PBMCs, sampled before TCRalphabeta/CD19-depleted stem cell transplant. These receptors came from a girl aged 2 to 10 with aplastic anemia, due to receive a stem cell transplant.

This clonotype showed up many times. The chain has TRBV5-1 and TRBJ1-3, with D tentatively TRBD1 (5 bases). The CDR3 totals 16 residues. Trimming stripped 0 bases from V and 2 bases from J, with 12 bases between. CDR1 and CDR2 from the germline V gene are SGHRS and YFSETQ. CDR3 in amino acids: CASSLAPGTAGNTIYF. Here the CDR3 DNA reads TGCGCCAGCAGCTTGGCTCCCGGGACCGCTGGAAACACCATATATTTT.

The chain carries TRBV29-1 and TRBJ2-1; D possibly corresponds to TRBD1 (5 bases). Germline CDR1 is SQVTM and CDR2 is ANQGSEA. V was pared by 3 bases and J by 8 bases, with 11 bases between. The CDR3 consists of 12 residues. The CDR3 DNA sequence: TGCAGCGTTGACGGACCCAGGGATGAGCAGTTCTTC. Translating it yields CSVDGPRDEQFF.

The CDR3 spells CATSSVLARPHEQYF. In nucleotides, the CDR3 is TGTGCCACCAGCAGTGTTCTGGCCAGGCCCCACGAGCAGTACTTC. The chain employs TRBV15 and TRBJ2-7; the D is unclear. The CDR3 loop spans 15 amino acids. Trimming took off 3 bases at V and 5 bases at J, with 17 bases between the two ends. CDR1 is LNHNV and CDR2 is YYDKDF in the germline V gene (reference sequence).

This chain joins TRBV30 and TRBJ2-7; 7 positions agree with TRBD1. This CDR3 contains 14 residues. The J segment lost 3 bases and the V segment lost 1 base, leaving 6 bases of the junction unmatched. Looked up from germline, CDR1 is GTSNPN and CDR2 is SVGIG (reference sequence). As DNA, the CDR3 is TGTGCCTGGAGTGGGGAGACAGGGAGCTACGAGCAGTACTTC. Translation: CAWSGETGSYEQYF.

In this sample, this clonotype turned up many times. V and J are TRBV10-3 and TRBJ2-7; 8 nucleotides match TRBD1. The CDR3 length is 14 residues. V shed 5 bases and J 1 base; nucleotides not matched to a gene: 4. Germline V lookup: CDR1 ENHRY, CDR2 SYGVKD. CDR3 sequence reads: CAISPWTGSYEQYF. The DNA for the CDR3 is TGTGCCATCAGTCCCTGGACAGGGTCCTACGAGCAGTACTTC.

The chain couples TRBV20-1 to TRBJ2-1; D remains ambiguous. The germline CDR1 and CDR2 sequences are DFQATT and SNEGSKA (reference sequence). The CDR3 extends over 12 amino acids. Trimming stripped 0 bases from V and 11 bases from J, with 11 bases between. CDR3 bases: TGCAGTGCTAGAGATAAGACTTCCCAGCAGTTCTTC. The encoded protein is CSARDKTSQQFF.

The rearrangement uses TRBV10-3 and TRBJ2-5; 10 bases are shared with TRBD2. Germline V lookup: CDR1 ENHRY, CDR2 SYGVKD. The CDR3 covers 13 residues. The V and J ends lost 8 bases and 5 bases, in that order; junction bases with no gene match: 5. CDR3 loop: CAIGKRGGETQYF. The CDR3 DNA sequence: TGTGCCATCGGAAAGCGGGGGGGGGAGACCCAGTACTTC.

The chain uses TRBV20-1 and TRBJ2-2; no clear D. V was trimmed by 6 bases and J by 3 bases, leaving 20 bases between them. Per germline, CDR1 DFQATT and CDR2 SNEGSKA (reference sequence). The CDR3 covers 16 residues. CDR3 nucleotides: TGCAGTGCCCTCCCCTCAAGCGAGAAGGACACCGGGGAGCTGTTTTTT. Its protein is CSALPSSEKDTGELFF.

This clonotype was seen ten or more times. The chain couples TRBV6-5 to TRBJ2-5; D is unresolved. The CDR3 length is 13 residues. Germline V gene sequence: CDR1 MNHEY, CDR2 SVGAGI. The V end was cut by 5 bases, the J end by 13 bases, with 20 bases between. The CDR3 region has the DNA TGTGCCAGCAGTCTACGAAAGGACCTCCCCGCGTACTTC. This gives the protein CASSLRKDLPAYF.

This clonotype was counted between two and nine times. The chain combines TRBV6-1 with TRBJ2-3; TRBD2 matches at 9 bases. CDR1 is MNHNS, CDR2 SASEGT, per germline. Trimming at V came to 6 bases and at J to 0 bases, leaving 7 bases not matched to a gene. CDR3 size: 16 residues. CDR3 protein: CASRPTTSGSTDTQYF. As DNA, the CDR3 is TGTGCCAGCAGGCCGACGACTAGCGGAAGCACAGATACGCAGTATTTT.

The chain recombines TRBV7-9 with TRBJ2-7; D uncertain. The V gene lost 2 bases and the J gene lost 6 bases, with 8 bases spanning the gap. This CDR3 is built from 12 residues. CDR1 and CDR2 (germline): SEHNR, FQNEAQ (reference sequence). The CDR3 sequence: CASSLISSEQYF. CDR3 nucleotide sequence: TGTGCCAGCAGCTTAATTAGTAGCGAGCAGTACTTC.

The chain employs TRBV20-1 and TRBJ2-7; TRBD2 might be the D (5 bases). The CDR3 is 15 residues long. The V and J ends lost 3 bases and 2 bases respectively, with 17 bases between them. Germline V gene data show CDR1 as DFQATT and CDR2 as SNEGSKA (reference sequence). CDR3 DNA sequence: TGCAGTGCTAGCCCCTTCGGGGAGTTCACCTACGAGCAGTACTTC. This codes for CSASPFGEFTYEQYF.

V usage is TRBV20-1 and J usage is TRBJ2-7, with 7 bases that match TRBD2. The CDR3 length is 14 residues. Germline V lookup: CDR1 DFQATT, CDR2 SNEGSKA (reference sequence). Trimming took 2 bases from V and 3 from J; bases not matched to a gene: 7. The CDR3 DNA follows: TGCAGTGCTAGATCCCCGGGACTACGCTACGAGCAGTACTTC. The encoded protein is CSARSPGLRYEQYF.

The rearrangement joins TRBV20-1 to TRBJ1-5; D gene unclear. CDR1 DFQATT and CDR2 SNEGSKA come from the germline V gene (reference sequence). Trimming stripped 0 bases from V and 4 bases from J, with 13 bases between. The CDR3 loop spans 15 amino acids. As DNA, the CDR3 is TGCAGTGCTAGAGAAGGGAGCAGGATAAATCAGCCCCAGCATTTT. It specifies CSAREGSRINQPQHF.

This clonotype was recorded at least ten times. The gene calls are TRBV5-5 and TRBJ2-1, with TRBD2 matching over 13 bases. The trim removed 5 bases at V and 3 bases at J, leaving 8 bases unmatched. CDR3 length equals 17 residues. The germline V gene encodes CDR1 SGHKS and CDR2 YYEKEE (reference sequence). For the CDR3, the DNA is TGTGCCAGCAGGGTGCGACTAGCGGGAGGTTTCTACAATGAGCAGTTCTTC. It yields the protein CASRVRLAGGFYNEQFF.

This sequence joins TRBV29-1 and TRBJ2-5, with 13 bases identical to TRBD2. The CDR3 contains 14 residues. Germline assignment: CDR1 SQVTM and CDR2 ANQGSEA. The V segment lost 7 bases and the J segment 5 bases; nucleotides outside the gene matches: 7. CDR3: CSGTSGRAGETQYF. The CDR3 DNA follows: TGCAGCGGTACTAGCGGGAGGGCCGGGGAGACCCAGTACTTC.

This clonotype has a count of ten or more. The V gene is TRBV29-1, the J gene TRBJ1-2; D not certain. Germline CDR1 SQVTM, CDR2 ANQGSEA. Trimming cost V 2 bases and J 1 base, with 8 bases left between them. This CDR3 contains 13 residues. CDR3 residues: CSVERANNYGYTF. As DNA, the CDR3 is TGCAGCGTTGAAAGGGCGAATAACTATGGCTACACCTTC. The complete variable domain, with remaining parts taken from reference TRBV29-1 and TRBJ1-2, reads SAVISQKPSRDICQRGTSLTIQCQVDSQVTMMFWYRQQPGQSLTLIATANQGSEATYESGFVIDKFPISRPNLTFSTLTVSNMSPEDSSIYLCSVERANNYGYTFGSGTRLTVV.

This clonotype was seen just once. The chain uses TRBV7-7 and TRBJ2-1; 14 nucleotides align to TRBD2. The junction had 12 bases not matched to a gene; V was cut back by 5 bases and J by 0 bases. The CDR3 runs to 20 residues. The germline CDR1 and CDR2 sequences are SSHAT and FNYEAQ (reference sequence). The CDR3 nucleotides are TGTGCCAGCAGCCCGATCGCCGGGACTAGCGGGGGAACCTCCTACAATGAGCAGTTCTTC. As protein: CASSPIAGTSGGTSYNEQFF.

Note on this clonotype: Mismatch with germline at one junction end may stem from a read error. V is TRBV5-1 and J is TRBJ2-4; 10 bases are a match to TRBD2. Germline V gene data show CDR1 as SGHRS and CDR2 as YFSETQ. This CDR3 has 15 residues. The CDR3 sequence is CASILDGLAVNIQYF. Here the CDR3 DNA reads TGCGCCAGCATCTTGGATGGACTAGCGGTAAACATTCAGTACTTC.

This clonotype was observed a few times. This sequence joins TRBV20-1 and TRBJ1-1, with a tentative D call TRBD1 (6 bases). Per the germline V gene, CDR1 is DFQATT and CDR2 is SNEGSKA (reference sequence). V was cut by 6 bases and J by 7 bases, with 15 bases left in between. This CDR3 contains 12 residues. The CDR3 nucleotides read TGCAGTGCGGGACAATTTTCGGATGAAGCTTTCTTT. Translating gives CSAGQFSDEAFF.